This T cell receptor beta chain was sequenced for a study of T cells after yellow fever vaccination (dated by TCRdb to between 2017 and 2020). In the study overall: Libraries from fractions with low cell numbers were prepared with the SMART-Seq v4 Ultra Low Input RNA kit. To track T-cell clones before and after primary and booster YFV17D yellow fever vaccination, bulk TCR alpha and beta repertoires were sequenced longitudinally. Two healthy male donors made up the cohort, one aged 18 to 29 years and the other aged 30 to 40 years. Blood was collected at multiple timepoints before and after primary and secondary immunization, and bulk PBMC replicates and cell subsets were isolated.

TCR cDNA was synthesized by 5'RACE template switching, which introduced a universal primer site and unique molecular identifiers. Priming for cDNA synthesis came from both the TCR alpha and TCR beta constant segments. Library amplification used two PCR steps, and the second PCR step added sample barcodes and sequencing adapters. Sequencing of libraries was performed on Illumina HiSeq 2500 (2x100 bp) or NovaSeq (2x150 bp). Turning to the authors' computational methods: MIGEC handled demultiplexing of reads and collapsing into UMI consensus sequences, while MiXCR performed V(D)J alignment. Vaccine-responding clonotypes were defined with edgeR using replicate PBMC samples, requiring FDR below 0.01 and a log2 fold change above 5 up to day 15. Bulk clonotypes were assigned CD4 or CD8 identity according to which sequenced CD4 or CD8 repertoire held them at higher abundance. TCRdb's own reprocessing of the public reads used fastp at Q25 and MiXCR and kept productive beta chains. Merged by CDR3 protein, the rows form single entries marked with the most common genes and DNA. Clone size and V and J calls follow TCRdb, not the original study. In this sample the table shows hundreds of thousands of distinct CDR3 sequences, approximately 9% of which occur a single time. 15% to 20% of the sample lies in the top ten.

To note about this clonotype: It lacks a known antigen. Base qualities are not recorded, but no much larger clone differs from it by a single base.

As encoded in the germline V gene, CDR1 is MGHRA while CDR2 is YSYEKL. V trim: 2 bases; J trim: 5 bases; unmatched bases: 6. The CDR3 covers 15 residues, taking in both the cysteine and the phenylalanine. The entry retains the CDR3 DNA only, 45 bases that are in frame from base 1. Here is what the overall study found, with its caveats: After the booster, most of the clones that had expanded following primary vaccination were detected again (roughly 97% of CD4 and around 87% of CD8), which suggests that memory was broadly maintained. Because abundant contaminating clonotypes from the bulk population could be contained in FACS-sorted repertoires, computational filtering was required. A small share of clonotypes was detected in both CD4 and CD8 compartments, with the overlap likely arising from convergent recombination. Compared with the primary T-cell response, the secondary T-cell response was weaker but faster, peaking on day 5 rather than day 15. The study included only two donors, which limits how far the findings can be generalized.

The treatment or condition label on this specimen signifies: live attenuated yellow fever vaccine strain. Two biological replicates of bulk PBMCs were collected at each blood-draw timepoint. A standard Ficoll-Paque protocol was used to isolate PBMCs from peripheral blood. RNA was extracted with TriZol from bulk PBMCs, CD4 and CD8 fractions, and dextramer-positive and dextramer-negative fractions. The sequencing used PBMCs, collected on the day of the first yellow fever vaccination. This TCR was sampled from a man younger than 35 who received the YFV17D yellow fever vaccine. The rearrangement combines TRBV4-1 with TRBJ2-3; a stretch of 8 junction bases matches TRBD2. The CDR3 region: CASSQWTSSGDTQYF. The nucleotide sequence is given as TGCGCCAGCAGCCAATGGACTAGCTCCGGAGATACGCAGTATTTT.